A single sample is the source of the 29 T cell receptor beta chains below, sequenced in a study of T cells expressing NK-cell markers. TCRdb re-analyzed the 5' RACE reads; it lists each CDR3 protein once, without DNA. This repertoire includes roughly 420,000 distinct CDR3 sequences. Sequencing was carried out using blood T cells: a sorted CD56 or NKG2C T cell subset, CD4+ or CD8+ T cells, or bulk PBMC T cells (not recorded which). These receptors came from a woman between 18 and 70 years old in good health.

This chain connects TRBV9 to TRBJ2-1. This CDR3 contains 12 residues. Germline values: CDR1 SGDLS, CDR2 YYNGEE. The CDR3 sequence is CASSEWSGEQFF.

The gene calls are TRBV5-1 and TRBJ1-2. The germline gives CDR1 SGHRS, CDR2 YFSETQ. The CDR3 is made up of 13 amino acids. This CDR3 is CASSIAGNYGYTF.

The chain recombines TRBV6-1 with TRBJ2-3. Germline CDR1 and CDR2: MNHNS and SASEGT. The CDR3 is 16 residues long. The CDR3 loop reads CASSEGTADGPDTQYF.

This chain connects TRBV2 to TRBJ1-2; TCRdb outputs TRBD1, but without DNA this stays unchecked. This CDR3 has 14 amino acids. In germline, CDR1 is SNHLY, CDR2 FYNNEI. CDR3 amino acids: CASRGQGIKGGYTF.

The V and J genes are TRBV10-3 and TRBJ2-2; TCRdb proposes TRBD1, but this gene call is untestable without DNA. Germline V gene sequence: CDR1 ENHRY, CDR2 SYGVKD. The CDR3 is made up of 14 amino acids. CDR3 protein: CAITPGGKAGELFF.

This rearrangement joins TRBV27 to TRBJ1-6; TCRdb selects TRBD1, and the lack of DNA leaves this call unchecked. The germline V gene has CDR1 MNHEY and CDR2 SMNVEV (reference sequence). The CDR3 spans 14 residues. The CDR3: CASSFDRGNSPLHF.

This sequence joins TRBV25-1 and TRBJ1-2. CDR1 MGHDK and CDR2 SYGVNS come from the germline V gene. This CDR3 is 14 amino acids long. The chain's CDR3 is CASSEGGVSGGYTF.

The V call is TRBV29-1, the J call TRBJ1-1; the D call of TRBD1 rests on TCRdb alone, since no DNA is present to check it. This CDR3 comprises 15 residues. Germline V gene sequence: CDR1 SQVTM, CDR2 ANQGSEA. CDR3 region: CSVEDDRTANAEAFF. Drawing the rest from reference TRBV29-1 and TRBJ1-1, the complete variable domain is SAVISQKPSRDICQRGTSLTIQCQVDSQVTMMFWYRQQPGQSLTLIATANQGSEATYESGFVIDKFPISRPNLTFSTLTVSNMSPEDSSIYLCSVEDDRTANAEAFFGQGTRLTVV.

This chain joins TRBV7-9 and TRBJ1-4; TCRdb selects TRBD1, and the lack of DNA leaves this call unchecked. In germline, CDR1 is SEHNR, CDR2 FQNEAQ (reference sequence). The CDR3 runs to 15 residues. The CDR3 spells CASSSTGPWGEKLFF.

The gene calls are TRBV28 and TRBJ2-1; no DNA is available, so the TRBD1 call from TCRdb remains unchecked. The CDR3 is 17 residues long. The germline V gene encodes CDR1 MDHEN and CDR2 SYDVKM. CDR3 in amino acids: CASSFLGGSSSYNERFF.

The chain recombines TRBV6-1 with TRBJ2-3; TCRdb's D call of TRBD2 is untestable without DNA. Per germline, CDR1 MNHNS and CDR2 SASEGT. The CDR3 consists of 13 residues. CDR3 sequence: CASSRTVTDTQYF.

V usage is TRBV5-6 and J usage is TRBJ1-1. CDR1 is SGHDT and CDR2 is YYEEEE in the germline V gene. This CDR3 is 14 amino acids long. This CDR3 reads CASSLDHLNTEAFF. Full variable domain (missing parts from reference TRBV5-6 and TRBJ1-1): DAGVTQSPTHLIKTRGQQVTLRCSPKSGHDTVSWYQQALGQGPQFIFQYYEEEERQRGNFPDRFSGHQFPNYSSELNVNALLLGDSALYLCASSLDHLNTEAFFGQGTRLTVV.

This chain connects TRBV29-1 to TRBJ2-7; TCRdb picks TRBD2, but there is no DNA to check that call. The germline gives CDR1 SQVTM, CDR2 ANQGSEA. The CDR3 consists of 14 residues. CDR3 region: CSARGGSLQYEQYF.

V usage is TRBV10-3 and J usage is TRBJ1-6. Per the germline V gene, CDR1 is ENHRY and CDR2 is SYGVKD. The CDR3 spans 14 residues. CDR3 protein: CAIMAGSLNSPLHF.

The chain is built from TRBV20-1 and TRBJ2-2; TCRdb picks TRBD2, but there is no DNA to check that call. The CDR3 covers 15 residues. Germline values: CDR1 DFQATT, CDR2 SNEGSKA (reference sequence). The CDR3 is CSARDLSGRSGELFF.

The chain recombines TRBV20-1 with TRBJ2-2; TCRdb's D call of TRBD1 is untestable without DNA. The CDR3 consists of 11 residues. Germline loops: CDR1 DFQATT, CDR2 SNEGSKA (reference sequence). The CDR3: CSAGGTGELFF.

The CDR3 loop is CSARDRVTYGYTF. The chain carries TRBV20-1 and TRBJ1-2. The CDR3 totals 13 residues. In germline, CDR1 is DFQATT, CDR2 SNEGSKA (reference sequence).

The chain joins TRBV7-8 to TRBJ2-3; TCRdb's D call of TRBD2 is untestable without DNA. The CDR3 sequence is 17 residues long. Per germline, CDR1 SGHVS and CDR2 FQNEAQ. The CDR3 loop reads CASSLAREGLSTDTQYF.

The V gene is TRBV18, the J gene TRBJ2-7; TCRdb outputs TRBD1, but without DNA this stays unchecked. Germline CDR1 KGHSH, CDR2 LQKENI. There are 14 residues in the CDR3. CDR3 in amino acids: CASSPGTTLGEQYF.

This CDR3 reads CASSSEGRLAAVDTQYF. V and J are TRBV12-3 or TRBV12-4 and TRBJ2-3; TCRdb names TRBD2, which stays unverified in the absence of DNA. CDR3 length: 17 residues.

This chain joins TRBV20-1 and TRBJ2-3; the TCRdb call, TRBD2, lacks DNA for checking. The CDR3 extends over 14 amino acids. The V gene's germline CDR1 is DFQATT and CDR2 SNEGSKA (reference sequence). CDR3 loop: CSAVIAGVADTQYF.

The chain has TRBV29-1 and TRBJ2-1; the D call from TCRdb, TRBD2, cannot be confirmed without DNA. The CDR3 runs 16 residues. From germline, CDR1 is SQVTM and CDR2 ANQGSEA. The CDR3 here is CSVAGRPTSGTNEQFF.

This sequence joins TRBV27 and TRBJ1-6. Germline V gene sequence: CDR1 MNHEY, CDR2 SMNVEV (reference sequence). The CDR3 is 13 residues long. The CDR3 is CASSLGGGSPLHF.

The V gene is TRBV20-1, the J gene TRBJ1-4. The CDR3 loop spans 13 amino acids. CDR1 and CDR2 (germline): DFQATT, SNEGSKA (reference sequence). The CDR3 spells CSAKSSTNEKLFF.

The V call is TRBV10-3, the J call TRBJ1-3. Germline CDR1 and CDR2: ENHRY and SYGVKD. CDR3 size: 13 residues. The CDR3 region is CAISETTRGTIYF.

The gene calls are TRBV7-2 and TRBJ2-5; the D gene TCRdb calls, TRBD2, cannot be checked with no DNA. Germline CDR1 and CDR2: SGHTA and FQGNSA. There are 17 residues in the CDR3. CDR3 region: CASSLVSSGGARETQYF.

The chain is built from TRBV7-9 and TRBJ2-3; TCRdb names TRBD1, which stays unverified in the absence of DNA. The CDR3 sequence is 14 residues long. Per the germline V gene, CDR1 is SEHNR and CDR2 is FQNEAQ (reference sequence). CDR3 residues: CASRQRTEGDTQYF. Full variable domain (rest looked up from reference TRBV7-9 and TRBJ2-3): DTGVSQNPRHKITKRGQNVTFRCDPISEHNRLYWYRQTLGQGPEFLTYFQNEAQLEKSRLLSDRFSAERPKGSFSTLEIQRTEQGDSAMYLCASRQRTEGDTQYFGPGTRLTVL.

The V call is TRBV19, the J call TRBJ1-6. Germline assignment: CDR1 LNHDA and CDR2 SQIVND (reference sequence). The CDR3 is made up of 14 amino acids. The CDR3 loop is CASSPRWTDSPLHF.

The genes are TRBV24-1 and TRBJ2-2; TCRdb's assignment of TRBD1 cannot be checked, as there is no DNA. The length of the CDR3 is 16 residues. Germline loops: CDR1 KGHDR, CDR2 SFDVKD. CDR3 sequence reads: CATRGTGSFHTGELFF.